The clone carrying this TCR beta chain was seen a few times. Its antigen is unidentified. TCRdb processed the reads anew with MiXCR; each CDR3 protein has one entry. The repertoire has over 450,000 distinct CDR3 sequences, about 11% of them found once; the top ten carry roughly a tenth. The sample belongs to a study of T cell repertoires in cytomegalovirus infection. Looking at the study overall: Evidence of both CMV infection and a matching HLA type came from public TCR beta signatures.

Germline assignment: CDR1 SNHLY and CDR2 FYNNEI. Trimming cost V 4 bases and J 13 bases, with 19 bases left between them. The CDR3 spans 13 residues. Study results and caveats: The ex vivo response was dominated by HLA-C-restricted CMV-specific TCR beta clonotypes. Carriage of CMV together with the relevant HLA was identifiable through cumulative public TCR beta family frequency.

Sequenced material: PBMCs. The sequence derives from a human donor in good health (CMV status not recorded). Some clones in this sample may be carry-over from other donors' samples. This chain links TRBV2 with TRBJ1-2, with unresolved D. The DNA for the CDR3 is TGTGCCAGCAGTGTGGGCGTTAACGCCGATCCCACCTTC. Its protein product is CASSVGVNADPTF. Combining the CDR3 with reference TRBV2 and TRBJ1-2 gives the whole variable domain EPEVTQTPSHQVTQMGQEVILRCVPISNHLYFYWYRQILGQKVEFLVSFYNNEISEKSEIFDDQFSVERPDGSNFTLKIRSTKLEDSAMYFCASSVGVNADPTFGSGTRLTVV.